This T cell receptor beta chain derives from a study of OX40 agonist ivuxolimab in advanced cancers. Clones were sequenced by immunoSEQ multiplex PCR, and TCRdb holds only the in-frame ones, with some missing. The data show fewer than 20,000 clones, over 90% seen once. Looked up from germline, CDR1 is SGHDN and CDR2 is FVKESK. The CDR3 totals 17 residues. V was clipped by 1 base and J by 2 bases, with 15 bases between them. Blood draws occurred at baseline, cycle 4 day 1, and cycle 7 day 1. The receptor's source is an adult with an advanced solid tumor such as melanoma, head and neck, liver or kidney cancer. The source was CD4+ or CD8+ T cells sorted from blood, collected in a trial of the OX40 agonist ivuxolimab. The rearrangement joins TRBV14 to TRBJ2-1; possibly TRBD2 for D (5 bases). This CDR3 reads CASSQVMARAAYNEQFF. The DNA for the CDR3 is TGTGCCAGCAGCCAAGTAATGGCGAGGGCCGCCTACAATGAGCAGTTCTTC.